Shown below are 17 T cell receptor beta chains from a single sample sequenced in a study of blood T cell repertoires in COVID-19. TCRdb keeps only in-frame clones here, not all; method: immunoSEQ multiplex PCR. This sample yields over 85,000 clones, of which roughly 91% are seen a single time; about 3.5% belongs to the top ten. Sequencing input: peripheral blood. The receptors were sampled from a woman between 50 and 59 years old with acute or convalescent COVID-19.

This clone showed up just once. The genes are TRBV19 and TRBJ1-5; a weak D match, TRBD1 (6 bases). The CDR3 is 14 residues long. CDR1 is LNHDA, CDR2 SQIVND, per germline (reference sequence). V was clipped by 5 bases and J by 1 base, with 9 bases between them. The DNA of the CDR3 is TGTGCCAGTAGTTTCCAGGGGAGCAATCAGCCCCAGCATTTT. Protein product: CASSFQGSNQPQHF.

The chain joins TRBV5-1 to TRBJ2-2; TRBD1 agrees at 8 bases. Trimming cost V 4 bases and J 7 bases; bases outside gene matches: 6. From germline, CDR1 is SGHRS and CDR2 YFSETQ. CDR3 length: 14 residues. In DNA form, the CDR3 reads TGCGCCAGCAGCCTTAGGACAGGGAACGGGGAGCTGTTTTTT. Amino acids: CASSLRTGNGELFF.

V is TRBV30 and J is TRBJ2-1; 7 bases agree with TRBD2. V dropped 1 base and J dropped 14; count of bases not matched to a gene: 5. This CDR3 is built from 11 residues. Germline V gene data show CDR1 as GTSNPN and CDR2 as SVGIG (reference sequence). The CDR3: CAWSAGLEKFF. The CDR3, as DNA: TGTGCCTGGAGTGCAGGACTAGAAAAGTTCTTC.

The chain links TRBV9 to TRBJ1-2, with D tentatively TRBD1 (5 bases). Trimming took 0 bases from V and 6 from J, leaving 9 bases between them. Germline lookup yields CDR1 SGDLS and CDR2 YYNGEE. The CDR3 consists of 13 residues. The CDR3 nucleotides are TGTGCCAGCAGCGTAGGCAGGGAGGATGGCTACACCTTC. It yields the protein CASSVGREDGYTF.

The chain has TRBV12-3 or TRBV12-4 and TRBJ1-1; D call uncertain. V gave up 3 bases and J gave up 0 bases, with 2 bases separating them. CDR3 length: 12 amino acids. CDR3 sequence: CASSFLNTEAFF. In DNA form, the CDR3 reads TGTGCCAGCAGTTTCTTGAACACTGAAGCTTTCTTT.

The CDR3 bases are TGCGCCAGCAGCCCCGGCGGTGCCCAGGAGACCCAGTACTTC. Its protein product is CASSPGGAQETQYF. The V call is TRBV4-1, the J call TRBJ2-5, with D unclear. Trimming stripped 4 bases from V and 5 bases from J, with 14 bases between. This CDR3 has 14 amino acids. From germline, CDR1 is MGHRA and CDR2 YSYEKL.

The DNA for the CDR3 is TGTGCCACCAGTGATTTTCCCGGGGACGAGCAGTACTTC. Translated, it gives CATSDFPGDEQYF. The V gene is TRBV24-1, the J gene TRBJ2-7, with TRBD2 as a possible D gene (5 bases). V shed 1 base and J shed 5 bases, with 8 bases lying between them. This CDR3 is built from 13 residues. The germline CDR1 and CDR2 sequences are KGHDR and SFDVKD.

The chain recombines TRBV19 with TRBJ1-5; TRBD1 is a possible D gene (5 bases). The germline V gene has CDR1 LNHDA and CDR2 SQIVND (reference sequence). V lost 2 bases and J lost 2, with 10 bases in between. The CDR3 is made up of 15 amino acids. The CDR3, as DNA: TGTGCCAGTAGTATACAGGGCGTAGGCAATCAGCCCCAGCATTTT. Its translation is CASSIQGVGNQPQHF. The full variable domain, in which reference TRBV19 and TRBJ1-5 provide the parts outside the CDR3, is DGGITQSPKYLFRKEGQNVTLSCEQNLNHDAMYWYRQDPGQGLRLIYYSQIVNDFQKGDIAEGYSVSREKKESFPLTVTSAQKNPTAFYLCASSIQGVGNQPQHFGDGTRLSIL.

This clone was detected once. The CDR3 DNA follows: TGTGCCAGCAGCTACCAGGGGCCAGATACGCAGTATTTT. Translating gives CASSYQGPDTQYF. This sequence joins TRBV5-6 and TRBJ2-3; D is possibly TRBD1 (6 bases). The CDR3 is 13 amino acids. Germline loops: CDR1 SGHDT, CDR2 YYEEEE. Trimming removed 3 bases from V and 4 bases from J, with 9 bases in between. Filled out from reference TRBV5-6 and TRBJ2-3, the complete variable domain reads DAGVTQSPTHLIKTRGQQVTLRCSPKSGHDTVSWYQQALGQGPQFIFQYYEEEERQRGNFPDRFSGHQFPNYSSELNVNALLLGDSALYLCASSYQGPDTQYFGPGTRLTVL.

This clone was counted once. The rearrangement links TRBV5-6 to TRBJ2-2; 8 nucleotides line up with TRBD2. The length of the CDR3 is 15 residues. V was pared by 1 base and J by 7 bases, with 6 bases of the junction left unmatched. Germline lookup yields CDR1 SGHDT and CDR2 YYEEEE. The CDR3 sequence is CASSLSGGPGGELFF. The CDR3 region has the DNA TGTGCCAGCAGCTTGTCGGGAGGGCCAGGCGGGGAGCTGTTTTTT.

This sequence joins TRBV11-1 and TRBJ2-3; 10 nucleotides agree with TRBD1. Germline lookup yields CDR1 SGHAT and CDR2 FQDESV (reference sequence). V was pared by 4 bases and J by 5 bases, with 6 bases of the junction left unmatched. The CDR3 runs 15 residues. Written as DNA, the CDR3 is TGTGCCAGCAGCTCCCCCGGGACAGGGGAAGATACGCAGTATTTT. Encoded protein: CASSSPGTGEDTQYF.

The rearrangement joins TRBV14 to TRBJ2-5, with 13 bases identical to TRBD2. Germline V gives CDR1 SGHDN, CDR2 FVKESK. CDR3 length: 17 residues. The V and J ends lost 4 bases and 1 base, in that order; junction bases with no gene match: 6. The CDR3 sequence is CASSPGTSGTFQETQYF. The CDR3 nucleotides read TGTGCCAGCAGCCCTGGGACTAGCGGGACTTTCCAAGAGACCCAGTACTTC. Drawing the rest from reference TRBV14 and TRBJ2-5, the complete variable domain is EAGVTQFPSHSVIEKGQTVTLRCDPISGHDNLYWYRRVMGKEIKFLLHFVKESKQDESGMPNNRFLAERTGGTYSTLKVQPAELEDSGVYFCASSPGTSGTFQETQYFGPGTRLLVL.

This clone was picked up one time. CDR3 residues: CASSLGQSTDTQYF. For the CDR3, the DNA is TGTGCCAGCAGCTTAGGTCAGTCCACAGATACGCAGTATTTT. The chain carries TRBV11-3 and TRBJ2-3; the D is unclear. The germline V and J ends were trimmed by 1 base and 2 bases, with 7 bases remaining between them. Germline V CDR1 and CDR2: SGHNT, YENEEA. There are 14 residues in the CDR3.

J is TRBJ2-5 and V is TRBV29-1; 13 bases map to TRBD2. The length of the CDR3 is 15 residues. V lost 7 bases, J lost 5 bases, and 10 bases stayed unmatched. The germline V gene has CDR1 SQVTM and CDR2 ANQGSEA. CDR3 protein: CSGGTSGTSVETQYF. CDR3 sequence (DNA): TGCAGCGGCGGGACTAGCGGGACGAGTGTGGAGACCCAGTACTTC. Based on the CDR3 plus reference TRBV29-1 and TRBJ2-5, the full variable domain is SAVISQKPSRDICQRGTSLTIQCQVDSQVTMMFWYRQQPGQSLTLIATANQGSEATYESGFVIDKFPISRPNLTFSTLTVSNMSPEDSSIYLCSGGTSGTSVETQYFGPGTRLLVL.

This chain uses TRBV5-4 with TRBJ2-7; TRBD2 is a possible D gene (6 bases). CDR1 and CDR2 (germline): SGHNT, YYREEE (reference sequence). The CDR3 loop spans 14 amino acids. The germline V and J ends were trimmed by 2 bases and 0 bases, with 9 bases remaining between them. The DNA for the CDR3 is TGTGCCAGCAGCTTCGGGGGTCGCTCCTACGAGCAGTACTTC. Its translation is CASSFGGRSYEQYF.

V is TRBV2 and J is TRBJ2-1; D is unresolved. Trimming left V 6 bases short and J 4 bases short, with 10 bases between. CDR1 and CDR2 from the germline V gene are SNHLY and FYNNEI. The CDR3 consists of 13 residues. In nucleotides, the CDR3 is TGTGCCAGCAGCCGTGGAGCTTACAATGAGCAGTTCTTC. It yields the protein CASSRGAYNEQFF.

This rearrangement joins TRBV7-2 to TRBJ2-2; TRBD2 agrees at 14 bases. V gave up 5 bases and J gave up 0 bases; unmatched junction bases: 8. CDR3 length: 19 residues. The germline V gene encodes CDR1 SGHTA and CDR2 FQGNSA. DNA for the CDR3: TGTGCCAGCAGCAGCACCGGGACTAGCGGGAGCGCGAACACCGGGGAGCTGTTTTTT. This sequence encodes CASSSTGTSGSANTGELFF. The full variable domain, with the rest looked up from reference TRBV7-2 and TRBJ2-2, is GAGVSQSPSNKVTEKGKDVELRCDPISGHTALYWYRQSLGQGLEFLIYFQGNSAPDKSGLPSDRFSAERTGGSVSTLTIQRTQQEDSAVYLCASSSTGTSGSANTGELFFGEGSRLTVL.